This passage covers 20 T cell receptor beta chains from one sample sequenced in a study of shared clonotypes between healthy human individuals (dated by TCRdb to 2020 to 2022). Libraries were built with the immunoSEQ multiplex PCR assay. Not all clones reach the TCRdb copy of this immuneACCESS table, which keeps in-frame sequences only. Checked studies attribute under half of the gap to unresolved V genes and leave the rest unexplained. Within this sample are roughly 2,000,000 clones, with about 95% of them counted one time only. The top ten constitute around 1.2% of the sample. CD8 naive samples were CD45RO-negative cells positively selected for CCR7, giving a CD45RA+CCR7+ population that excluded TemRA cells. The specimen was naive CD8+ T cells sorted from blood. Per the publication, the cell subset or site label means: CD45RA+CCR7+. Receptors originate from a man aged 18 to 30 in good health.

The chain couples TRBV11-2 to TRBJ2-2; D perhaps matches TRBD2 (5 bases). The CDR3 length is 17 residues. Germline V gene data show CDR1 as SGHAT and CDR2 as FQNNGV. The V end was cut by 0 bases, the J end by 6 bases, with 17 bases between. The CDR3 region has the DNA TGTGCCAGCAGCTTAGAACACGGGGAAGTCCCCCCCGGGGAGCTGTTTTTT. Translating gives CASSLEHGEVPPGELFF. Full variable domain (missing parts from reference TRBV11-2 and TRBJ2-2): EAGVAQSPRYKIIEKRQSVAFWCNPISGHATLYWYQQILGQGPKLLIQFQNNGVVDDSQLPKDRFSAERLKGVDSTLKIQPAKLEDSAVYLCASSLEHGEVPPGELFFGEGSRLTVL.

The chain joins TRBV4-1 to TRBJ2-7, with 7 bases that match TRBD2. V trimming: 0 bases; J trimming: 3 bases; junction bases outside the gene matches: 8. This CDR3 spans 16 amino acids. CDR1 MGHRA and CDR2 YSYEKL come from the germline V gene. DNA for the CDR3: TGCGCCAGCAGCCAAGATCTTGAGCGGGGACGCTACGAGCAGTACTTC. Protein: CASSQDLERGRYEQYF.

CDR3 loop: CASSSPGRGDYEQYF. CDR3 DNA sequence: TGTGCCAGCAGTTCTCCCGGACGGGGGGACTACGAGCAGTACTTC. This chain connects TRBV27 to TRBJ2-7, with 7 bases identical to TRBD2. The CDR3 runs 15 residues. The junction had 9 bases not matched to a gene; V was cut back by 4 bases and J by 3 bases. Germline CDR1 reads MNHEY; CDR2 reads SMNVEV (reference sequence).

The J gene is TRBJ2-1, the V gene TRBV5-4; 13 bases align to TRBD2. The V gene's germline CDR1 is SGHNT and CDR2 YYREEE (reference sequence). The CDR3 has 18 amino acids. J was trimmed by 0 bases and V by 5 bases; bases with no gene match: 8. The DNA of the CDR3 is TGTGCCAGCAGTCCGGGACTAGCGGGACCTAGCTCCTACAATGAGCAGTTCTTC. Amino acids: CASSPGLAGPSSYNEQFF.

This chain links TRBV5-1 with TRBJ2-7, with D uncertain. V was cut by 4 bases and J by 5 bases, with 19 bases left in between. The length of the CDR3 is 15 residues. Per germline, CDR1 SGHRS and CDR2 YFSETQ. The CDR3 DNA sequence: TGCGCCAGCAGCCCCGGGCCCTCCCTCCTGGACGAGCAGTACTTC. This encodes CASSPGPSLLDEQYF.

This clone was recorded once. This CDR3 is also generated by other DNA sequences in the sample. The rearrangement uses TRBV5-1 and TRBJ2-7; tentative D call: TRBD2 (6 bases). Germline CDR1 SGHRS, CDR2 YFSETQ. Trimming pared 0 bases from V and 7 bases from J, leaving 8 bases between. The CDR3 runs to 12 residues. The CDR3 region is CASSLGGGEQYF. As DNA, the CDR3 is TGCGCCAGCAGCTTGGGCGGAGGGGAGCAGTACTTC.

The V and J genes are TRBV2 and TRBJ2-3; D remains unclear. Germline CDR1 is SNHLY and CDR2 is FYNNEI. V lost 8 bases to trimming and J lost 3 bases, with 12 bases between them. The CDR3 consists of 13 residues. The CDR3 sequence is CASSLGRTDTQYF. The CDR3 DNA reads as TGTGCCAGCTCTCTGGGTAGAACAGATACGCAGTATTTT. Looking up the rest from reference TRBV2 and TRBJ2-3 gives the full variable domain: EPEVTQTPSHQVTQMGQEVILRCVPISNHLYFYWYRQILGQKVEFLVSFYNNEISEKSEIFDDQFSVERPDGSNFTLKIRSTKLEDSAMYFCASSLGRTDTQYFGPGTRLTVL.

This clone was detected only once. The CDR3 protein is CASSEGLDSPYEQYF. The CDR3, as DNA: TGTGCCAGCAGTGAGGGACTAGACAGCCCCTACGAGCAGTACTTC. This chain uses TRBV2 with TRBJ2-7; 8 bases fit TRBD2. This CDR3 has 15 amino acids. V lost 3 bases and J lost 2; bases outside the gene matches: 6. Per germline, CDR1 SNHLY and CDR2 FYNNEI.

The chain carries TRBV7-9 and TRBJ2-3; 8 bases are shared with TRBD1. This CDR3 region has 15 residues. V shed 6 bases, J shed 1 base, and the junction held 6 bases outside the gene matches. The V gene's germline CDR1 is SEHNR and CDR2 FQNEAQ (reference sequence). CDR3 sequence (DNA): TGTGCCAGCAGACGACAGGGGTCCGGCACAGATACGCAGTATTTT. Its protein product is CASRRQGSGTDTQYF.

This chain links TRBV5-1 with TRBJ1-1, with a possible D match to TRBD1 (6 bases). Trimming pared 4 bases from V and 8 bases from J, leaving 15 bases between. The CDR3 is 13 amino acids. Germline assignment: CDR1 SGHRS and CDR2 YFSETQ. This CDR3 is CASSLGGRDEAFF. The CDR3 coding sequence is TGCGCCAGCAGCCTAGGGGGACGGGACGAAGCTTTCTTT. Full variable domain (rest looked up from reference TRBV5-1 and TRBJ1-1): KAGVTQTPRYLIKTRGQQVTLSCSPISGHRSVSWYQQTPGQGLQFLFEYFSETQRNKGNFPGRFSGRQFSNSRSEMNVSTLELGDSALYLCASSLGGRDEAFFGQGTRLTVV.

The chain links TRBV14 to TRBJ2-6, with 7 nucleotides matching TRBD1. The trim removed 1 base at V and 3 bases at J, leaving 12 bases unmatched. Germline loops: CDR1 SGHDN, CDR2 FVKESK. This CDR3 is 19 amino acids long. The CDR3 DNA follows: TGTGCCAGCAGCCAAGCCCCGGACAGGCTTTCCGGTGGGGCCAACGTCCTGACTTTC. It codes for CASSQAPDRLSGGANVLTF.

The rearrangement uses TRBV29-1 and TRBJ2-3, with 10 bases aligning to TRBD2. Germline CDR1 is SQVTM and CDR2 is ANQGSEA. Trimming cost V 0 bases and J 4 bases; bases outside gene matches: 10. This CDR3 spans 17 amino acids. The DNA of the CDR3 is TGCAGCGTTGAAGATCCCCCTAGCGGGAGAGGGGCAGATACGCAGTATTTT. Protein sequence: CSVEDPPSGRGADTQYF.

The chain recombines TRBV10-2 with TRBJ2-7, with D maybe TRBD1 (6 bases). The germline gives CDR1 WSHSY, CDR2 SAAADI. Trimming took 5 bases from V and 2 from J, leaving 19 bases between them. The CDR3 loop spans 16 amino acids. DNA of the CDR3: TGCGCCAGCAGTTCGGTGGGGGCGCATTTCCCCTACGAGCAGTACTTC. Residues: CASSSVGAHFPYEQYF.

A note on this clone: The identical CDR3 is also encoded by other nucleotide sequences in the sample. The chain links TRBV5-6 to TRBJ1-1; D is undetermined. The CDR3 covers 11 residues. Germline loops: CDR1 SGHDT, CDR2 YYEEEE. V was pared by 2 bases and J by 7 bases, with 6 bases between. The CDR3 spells CASSLGLEAFF. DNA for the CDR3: TGTGCCAGCAGCTTAGGCCTTGAAGCTTTCTTT.

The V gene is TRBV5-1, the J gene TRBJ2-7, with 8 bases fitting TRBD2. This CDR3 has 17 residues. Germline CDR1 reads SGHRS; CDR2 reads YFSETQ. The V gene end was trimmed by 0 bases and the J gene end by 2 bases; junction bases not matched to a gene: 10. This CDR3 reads CASSLELLAGAAYEQYF. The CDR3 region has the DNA TGCGCCAGCAGCTTGGAACTTCTAGCGGGCGCGGCCTACGAGCAGTACTTC.

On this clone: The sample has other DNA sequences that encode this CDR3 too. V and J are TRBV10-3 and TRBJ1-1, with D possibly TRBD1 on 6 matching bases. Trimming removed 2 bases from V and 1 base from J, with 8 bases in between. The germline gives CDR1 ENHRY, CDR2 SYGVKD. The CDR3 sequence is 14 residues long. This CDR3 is CAISEPGQNTEAFF. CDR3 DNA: TGTGCCATCAGTGAGCCGGGACAGAACACTGAAGCTTTCTTT.

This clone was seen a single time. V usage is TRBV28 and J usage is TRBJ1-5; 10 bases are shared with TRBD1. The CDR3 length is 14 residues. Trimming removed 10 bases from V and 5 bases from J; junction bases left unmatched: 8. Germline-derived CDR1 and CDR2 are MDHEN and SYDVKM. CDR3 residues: CATEGQGLYQPQHF. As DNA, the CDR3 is TGTGCCACCGAGGGACAGGGGTTGTATCAGCCCCAGCATTTT.

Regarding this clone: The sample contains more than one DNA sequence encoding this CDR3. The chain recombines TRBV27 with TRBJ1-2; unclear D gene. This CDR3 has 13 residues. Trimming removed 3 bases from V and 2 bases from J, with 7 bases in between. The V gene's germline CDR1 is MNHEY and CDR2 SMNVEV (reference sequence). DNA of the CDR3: TGTGCCAGCAGTTTTGGCAGCAACTATGGCTACACCTTC. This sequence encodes CASSFGSNYGYTF.

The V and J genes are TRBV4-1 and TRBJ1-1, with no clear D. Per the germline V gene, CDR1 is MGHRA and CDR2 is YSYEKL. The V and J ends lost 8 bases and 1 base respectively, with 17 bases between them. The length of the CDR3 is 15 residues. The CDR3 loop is CASSKSGSTNTEAFF. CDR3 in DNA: TGCGCCAGCTCGAAGAGCGGGTCTACGAACACTGAAGCTTTCTTT.

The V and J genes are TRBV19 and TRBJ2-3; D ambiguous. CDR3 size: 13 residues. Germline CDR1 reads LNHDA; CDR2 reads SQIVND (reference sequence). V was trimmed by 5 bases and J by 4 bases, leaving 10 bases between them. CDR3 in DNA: TGTGCCAGTAGTCCCGGAGTTGCAGATACGCAGTATTTT. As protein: CASSPGVADTQYF.